This passage covers 29 T cell receptor beta chains from one sample sequenced in a study of OX40 agonist ivuxolimab in advanced cancers. The data were produced by immunoSEQ multiplex PCR, yet TCRdb's version contains in-frame clones alone and is incomplete. Of 70,000 to 100,000 clones listed, about 85% are singletons. This specimen was CD4+ or CD8+ T cells sorted from blood, taken in a trial of the OX40 agonist ivuxolimab. Receptor source: an adult with an advanced solid tumor such as melanoma, head and neck, liver or kidney cancer.

The rearrangement links TRBV6-5 to TRBJ1-1, with 8 bases fitting TRBD1. The length of the CDR3 is 15 residues. V trimming: 4 bases; J trimming: 1 base; junction bases outside the gene matches: 5. Germline CDR1 and CDR2: MNHEY and SVGAGI. The CDR3 loop reads CASSCQGAGNTEAFF. In DNA form, the CDR3 reads TGTGCCAGCAGTTGCCAGGGGGCAGGGAACACTGAAGCTTTCTTT.

In its sample, this clone was seen once. The chain couples TRBV4-1 to TRBJ1-5; D is unclear. V dropped 1 base and J dropped 9 bases, with 16 bases sitting between them. Germline lookup yields CDR1 MGHRA and CDR2 YSYEKL. The CDR3 is 15 residues long. For the CDR3, the DNA is TGCGCCAGCAGCCAAGTGAGTAGCTTCCACGGGCCCCAGCATTTT. Its translation: CASSQVSSFHGPQHF.

In its sample, this clone was seen a few times. This chain joins TRBV4-3 and TRBJ1-2, with a possible D match to TRBD1 (6 bases). Trimming shortened V by 6 bases and J by 6 bases, and 17 bases separated the two germline ends. Germline lookup yields CDR1 LGHNA and CDR2 YSLEER. The CDR3 length is 14 residues. This CDR3 reads CASRGTGKTNGYTF. The CDR3 bases are TGCGCCAGCAGAGGAACAGGGAAGACAAATGGCTACACCTTC.

The chain uses TRBV28 and TRBJ1-5; TRBD1 agrees at 9 bases. This CDR3 comprises 15 residues. V gave up 7 bases and J gave up 2 bases; unmatched junction bases: 6. From germline, CDR1 is MDHEN and CDR2 SYDVKM. As DNA, the CDR3 is TGTGCCAGCATATGGACAGGGGATGGCAATCAGCCCCAGCATTTT. It specifies CASIWTGDGNQPQHF. Supplemented by reference TRBV28 and TRBJ1-5, the full variable domain reads DVKVTQSSRYLVKRTGEKVFLECVQDMDHENMFWYRQDPGLGLRLIYFSYDVKMKEKGDIPEGYSVSREKKERFSLILESASTNQTSMYLCASIWTGDGNQPQHFGDGTRLSIL.

V is TRBV6-5 and J is TRBJ1-1, with D tentatively TRBD1 (5 bases). Germline loops: CDR1 MNHEY, CDR2 SVGAGI. The V end lost 10 bases, the J end lost 7 bases, and 19 bases lay between the germline ends. This CDR3 comprises 13 residues. CDR3 protein: CAIRTGPNIEAFF. CDR3 DNA sequence: TGTGCCATCAGGACGGGACCGAATATTGAAGCTTTCTTT.

This sequence joins TRBV21-1 and TRBJ2-7; TRBD2, as called in the table, went unchecked against the DNA. TRBV21-1 is listed as a pseudogene. This CDR3 contains 14 residues. The CDR3 is CASSKGGGTYEQYF. The CDR3 DNA reads as TGTGCCAGCAGCAAAGGGGGGGGAACCTACGAGCAGTACTTC.

The J gene is TRBJ1-2, the V gene TRBV10-3, with TRBD1 identical over 8 bases. The J segment lost 4 bases and the V segment lost 6 bases, leaving 16 bases of the junction unmatched. CDR3 size: 17 residues. Germline V CDR1 and CDR2: ENHRY, SYGVKD. The CDR3 DNA reads TGTGCCATCAGCCCTGGACAGGGTATCGAGAGTACCTATGGCTACACCTTC. Protein sequence: CAISPGQGIESTYGYTF.

This sequence joins TRBV15 and TRBJ1-2; D is undetermined. In germline, CDR1 is LNHNV, CDR2 YYDKDF (reference sequence). The CDR3 runs to 15 residues. With 0 bases removed from V and 4 bases from J, the gap between germline ends came to 12 bases. The CDR3 is CATSRDTGRLYGYTF. CDR3 in DNA: TGTGCCACCAGCAGAGATACCGGCAGACTCTATGGCTACACCTTC.

This chain uses TRBV5-1 with TRBJ2-1, with 9 bases lining up with TRBD2. The V and J ends lost 1 base and 2 bases, in that order; junction bases with no gene match: 4. The germline V gene has CDR1 SGHRS and CDR2 YFSETQ. This CDR3 is 16 amino acids long. CDR3 in amino acids: CASSLPSGTAYNEQFF. In nucleotides, the CDR3 is TGCGCCAGCAGCTTGCCTAGCGGGACAGCCTACAATGAGCAGTTCTTC. The complete variable domain, with remaining parts taken from reference TRBV5-1 and TRBJ2-1, reads KAGVTQTPRYLIKTRGQQVTLSCSPISGHRSVSWYQQTPGQGLQFLFEYFSETQRNKGNFPGRFSGRQFSNSRSEMNVSTLELGDSALYLCASSLPSGTAYNEQFFGPGTRLTVL.

This CDR3 is CASSRQPGQKADTQYF. CDR3 DNA sequence: TGTGCCAGCAGCCGCCAACCGGGACAGAAGGCAGATACGCAGTATTTT. V gene TRBV4-2 combines with J gene TRBJ2-3; 7 bases map to TRBD1. The V gene end was trimmed by 4 bases and the J gene end by 4 bases; junction bases not matched to a gene: 11. The CDR3 is made up of 16 amino acids. From germline, CDR1 is LGHNA and CDR2 YNFKEQ.

The CDR3 region is CASSPYAPESYGYTF. The CDR3 bases are TGTGCCAGCAGCCCGTACGCTCCGGAGAGCTATGGCTACACCTTC. This chain connects TRBV7-2 to TRBJ1-2; D is uncertain. The V and J ends lost 5 bases and 4 bases respectively, with 17 bases between them. This CDR3 has 15 amino acids. From germline, CDR1 is SGHTA and CDR2 FQGNSA.

V usage is TRBV14 and J usage is TRBJ1-2; tentatively, D is TRBD1 (5 bases). The V and J ends lost 1 base and 1 base respectively, with 10 bases between them. The V gene's germline CDR1 is SGHDN and CDR2 FVKESK. The CDR3 extends over 15 amino acids. The CDR3 DNA reads as TGTGCCAGCAGCCAAGTTACGGGACTTAACTATGGCTACACCTTC. It codes for CASSQVTGLNYGYTF.

The gene calls are TRBV4-3 and TRBJ1-2, with D maybe TRBD1 (5 bases). Germline loops: CDR1 LGHNA, CDR2 YSLEER. V dropped 1 base and J dropped 4 bases, with 13 bases sitting between them. The CDR3 is 15 residues long. The CDR3 sequence: CASSQGRDGPYGYTF. The DNA of the CDR3 is TGCGCCAGCAGCCAAGGTCGGGACGGTCCCTATGGCTACACCTTC.

The CDR3 is CASSQELGQPQHF. The CDR3 nucleotides read TGCGCCAGCAGCCAAGAACTGGGTCAGCCCCAGCATTTT. The chain combines TRBV4-1 with TRBJ1-5; D gene ambiguous. The V and J ends lost 0 bases and 6 bases respectively, with 6 bases between them. The CDR3 totals 13 residues. Per germline, CDR1 MGHRA and CDR2 YSYEKL.

A few counts support this clone. V gene TRBV21-1 combines with J gene TRBJ1-1. TRBV21-1 is recorded as a pseudogene. The length of the CDR3 is 16 residues. Here the CDR3 reads CASSSLDRAMNTEAFF. CDR3 nucleotide sequence: TGTGCCAGCAGCTCCCTCGACCGAGCCATGAACACTGAAGCTTTCTTT.

The chain couples TRBV11-1 to TRBJ1-2, with D uncertain. CDR1 is SGHAT, CDR2 FQDESV, per germline (reference sequence). The CDR3 consists of 13 residues. V lost 3 bases and J lost 3, with 8 bases in between. CDR3 DNA sequence: TGTGCCAGCAGCTTTGCAGAGCACTATGGCTACACCTTC. It specifies CASSFAEHYGYTF.

V is TRBV5-4 and J is TRBJ1-2; D might be TRBD1 (5 bases). Trimming took 0 bases from V and 4 from J, leaving 13 bases between them. The CDR3 runs 15 residues. Germline assignment: CDR1 SGHNT and CDR2 YYREEE (reference sequence). The chain's CDR3 is CASSLAGVGAYGYTF. The DNA for the CDR3 is TGTGCCAGCAGCTTGGCCGGGGTAGGGGCCTATGGCTACACCTTC.

The chain has TRBV7-2 and TRBJ2-5; D is unresolved. Looked up from germline, CDR1 is SGHTA and CDR2 is FQGNSA. The CDR3 is 13 amino acids. Deletions cut 5 bases from V and 4 bases from J, with 11 bases between. The CDR3 region is CASSGSHGETQYF. The CDR3, as DNA: TGTGCCAGCAGCGGTTCGCACGGAGAGACCCAGTACTTC.

Notes on this clone: Other DNA sequences in the same sample also yield this CDR3. The rearrangement uses TRBV13 and TRBJ1-4; no definite D call. This CDR3 is built from 12 residues. The germline CDR1 and CDR2 sequences are PRHDT and FYEKMQ (reference sequence). V lost 2 bases, J lost 4 bases, and 2 bases lay in between. CDR3 amino acids: CASSLRNEKLFF. The CDR3 region has the DNA TGTGCCAGCAGCTTACGTAATGAAAAACTGTTTTTT. The whole variable domain, filled in from reference TRBV13 and TRBJ1-4, reads AAGVIQSPRHLIKEKRETATLKCYPIPRHDTVYWYQQGPGQDPQFLISFYEKMQSDKGSIPDRFSAQQFSDYHSELNMSSLELGDSALYFCASSLRNEKLFFGSGTQLSVL.

The J gene is TRBJ2-2, the V gene TRBV11-2; possibly TRBD2 for D (6 bases). Trimming cost V 5 bases and J 5 bases, with 15 bases left between them. Germline loops: CDR1 SGHAT, CDR2 FQNNGV. The CDR3 covers 15 residues. Here the CDR3 reads CASSPLGGQTGELFF. The CDR3 DNA sequence: TGTGCCAGCAGCCCCCTCGGGGGTCAAACCGGGGAGCTGTTTTTT.

The rearrangement joins TRBV2 to TRBJ2-5; 10 bases are a match to TRBD1. Germline assignment: CDR1 SNHLY and CDR2 FYNNEI. V lost 2 bases, J lost 2 bases, and 11 bases stayed unmatched. The CDR3 covers 18 residues. CDR3 residues: CASSEWETGGGKQETQYF. The CDR3 DNA reads as TGTGCCAGCAGTGAATGGGAGACAGGGGGCGGGAAGCAAGAGACCCAGTACTTC.

This clone was found a few times. The gene calls are TRBV19 and TRBJ1-6; D is perhaps TRBD1 (5 bases). Germline CDR1 and CDR2: LNHDA and SQIVND (reference sequence). The CDR3 is 14 amino acids. The V end was cut by 3 bases, the J end by 8 bases, with 11 bases between. The CDR3: CASSIQGWDSPLHF. The DNA for the CDR3 is TGTGCCAGTAGTATTCAGGGATGGGATTCACCCCTCCACTTT.

The chain has TRBV18 and TRBJ1-4; 9 nucleotides align to TRBD1. This CDR3 is 17 amino acids long. V lost 3 bases and J lost 0; bases outside the gene matches: 5. The germline CDR1 and CDR2 sequences are KGHSH and LQKENI. CDR3 in amino acids: CASSPGTGLSTNEKLFF. The CDR3 DNA reads TGTGCCAGCTCACCCGGGACAGGGCTTTCAACTAATGAAAAACTGTTTTTT. The full variable domain, with the rest looked up from reference TRBV18 and TRBJ1-4, is NAGVMQNPRHLVRRRGQEARLRCSPMKGHSHVYWYRQLPEEGLKFMVYLQKENIIDESGMPKERFSAEFPKEGPSILRIQQVVRGDSAAYFCASSPGTGLSTNEKLFFGSGTQLSVL.

V gene TRBV2 combines with J gene TRBJ1-4; D is perhaps TRBD1 (6 bases). This CDR3 is 14 amino acids long. The germline V gene has CDR1 SNHLY and CDR2 FYNNEI. V lost 7 bases and J lost 11, with 20 bases in between. CDR3 nucleotides: TGTGCCAGCAAGGAGACAGGACGGAAGGCGAAACTGTTTTTT. Protein product: CASKETGRKAKLFF.

The rearrangement joins TRBV6-1 to TRBJ1-2, with D perhaps TRBD1 (5 bases). This CDR3 spans 14 amino acids. Trimming shortened V by 3 bases and J by 5 bases, and 13 bases separated the two germline ends. Germline V lookup: CDR1 MNHNS, CDR2 SASEGT. CDR3 protein: CASSERQRAYGYTF. The CDR3 coding sequence is TGTGCCAGCAGTGAGAGACAGAGAGCGTATGGCTACACCTTC.

The chain has TRBV18 and TRBJ1-3; 8 bases line up with TRBD1. V trimming: 6 bases; J trimming: 0 bases; junction bases outside the gene matches: 7. Germline lookup yields CDR1 KGHSH and CDR2 LQKENI. The CDR3 extends over 16 amino acids. This chain's CDR3 is CASSLGQGTSGNTIYF. The CDR3 DNA is TGTGCCAGCTCTCTCGGACAGGGCACCTCTGGAAACACCATATATTTT.

This clone has a single count. The chain is built from TRBV9 and TRBJ1-6; a possible D gene is TRBD1 (5 bases). Germline V gene sequence: CDR1 SGDLS, CDR2 YYNGEE. The CDR3 sequence is 16 residues long. Trimming pared 0 bases from V and 9 bases from J, leaving 16 bases between. Here the CDR3 reads CASSVDGHPDGSPLHF. For the CDR3, the DNA is TGTGCCAGCAGCGTAGATGGACACCCGGACGGTTCACCCCTCCACTTT.

The chain is built from TRBV18 and TRBJ1-2, with a tentative D call TRBD1 (6 bases). CDR3 length: 14 amino acids. The V and J ends lost 3 bases and 1 base respectively, with 9 bases between them. Germline V gene data show CDR1 as KGHSH and CDR2 as LQKENI. CDR3 loop: CASSPNRDNYGYTF. For the CDR3, the DNA is TGTGCCAGCTCACCCAACAGGGATAACTATGGCTACACCTTC.

The rearrangement links TRBV18 to TRBJ2-3, with D maybe TRBD2 (6 bases). This CDR3 spans 18 amino acids. Germline CDR1 KGHSH, CDR2 LQKENI. The ends were cut back, 0 bases at V and 0 bases at J, with 16 bases in the middle. The CDR3: CASSPPRLGGKSTDTQYF. The CDR3 nucleotides are TGTGCCAGCTCACCACCGAGATTGGGGGGTAAAAGCACAGATACGCAGTATTTT.